The subject of this entry is one TCR beta chain. Original data processing: From reference gene primer amplification, estimates of nucleated cell counts were derived. Method: immunoSEQ multiplex PCR; TCRdb's copy keeps in-frame clones and lacks some. V, J and clone size were drawn from that table, and D and trimming were deduced from the DNA. The table records around 220,000 clones, about 93% of them present only once. Trimming took off 3 bases at V and 5 bases at J, with 16 bases between the two ends. CDR3 length equals 15 residues. Germline lookup yields CDR1 MDHEN and CDR2 SYDVKM. Across about two dozen US areas, participants ranged in age from about 18 to 100 years. Participants reported their clinical history, and cohort assignment relied on those reports. The data belong to a study of blood T cell repertoires in COVID-19. Study details: T cells, B-cell-depleted T cells, or PBMCs supplied cDNA or gDNA.

The sequencing input was PBMCs or T cells enriched from blood (not recorded which). The receptor was derived from a young woman who had recovered from COVID-19. The rearrangement joins TRBV28 to TRBJ1-1, with a weak D call TRBD1 (5 bases). CDR3 sequence: CASSLGGSGRTEAFF. The CDR3 DNA reads as TGTGCCAGCAGTTTGGGGGGTTCGGGTCGGACTGAAGCTTTCTTT.